This T cell receptor (beta chain) emerged from a study of blood T cell repertoires in COVID-19. Turning to the study itself: Sample material is recorded as cDNA or gDNA derived from T cells, B-cell-depleted T cells, or PBMCs.

Looked up from germline, CDR1 is LNHNV and CDR2 is YYDKDF (reference sequence). The CDR3 contains 12 residues. V gave up 5 bases and J gave up 7 bases, with 11 bases separating them. Generated by immunoSEQ multiplex PCR, the TCRdb table keeps only in-frame clones and is missing some. Of approximately 91,000 clones in the sample, about 90% were seen once. The chain couples TRBV15 to TRBJ1-1; D is undetermined. Sequencing used peripheral blood. The sequence was obtained from a man aged 65-85 years with acute or convalescent COVID-19. CDR3 region: CATSPPGNEAFF. CDR3 nucleotide sequence: TGTGCCACCAGCCCCCCGGGGAATGAAGCTTTCTTT.